The 10 T cell receptor beta chains below come from one sample, sequenced in a study of blood T cell repertoires in COVID-19 (dated by TCRdb to the early 2020s). The library was obtained by the immunoSEQ multiplex PCR assay. In its TCRdb copy, this immuneACCESS table keeps in-frame sequences only and misses some clones. Where compared with another copy, unresolved V genes explain less than half of these, and the others have no known cause. This sample comprises roughly 500,000 clones, about 88% of them detected only once. The ten largest clones add up to around 0.95% of the sample. The specimen was peripheral blood. These receptors came from a man between 18 and 29 years old with COVID-19, enrolled during active disease.

The chain recombines TRBV24-1 with TRBJ2-2, with 10 bases fitting TRBD2. The germline V gene has CDR1 KGHDR and CDR2 SFDVKD. The CDR3 totals 14 residues. Germline trimming cut 4 bases from V and 7 bases from J; bases unmatched to any gene: 2. The CDR3 reads CATSDPSGSGELFF. The CDR3 nucleotides read TGTGCCACCAGTGACCCTAGCGGGAGCGGGGAGCTGTTTTTT.

Concerning this clone itself: The identical CDR3 is also encoded by other nucleotide sequences in the sample. The chain uses TRBV9 and TRBJ2-7; no reliable D call. The CDR3 has 13 residues. CDR1 is SGDLS and CDR2 is YYNGEE in the germline V gene. V lost 3 bases, J lost 0 bases, and 7 bases lay in between. CDR3 protein: CASSAPSSYEQYF. CDR3 coding DNA: TGTGCCAGCAGCGCCCCGAGCTCCTACGAGCAGTACTTC.

DNA for the CDR3: TGTGCCAGCAGCTCCCACGCCCGGGACTACCAGTACTTC. Translation: CASSSHARDYQYF. The chain has TRBV7-2 and TRBJ2-5, with 7 nucleotides matching TRBD2. Trimming took 4 bases from V and 10 from J; bases not matched to a gene: 9. The CDR3 has 13 residues. CDR1 is SGHTA, CDR2 FQGNSA, per germline.

As DNA, the CDR3 is TGTGCCAGCAGCTTATTGGGGACTAGTTCTGACATTCAGTACTTC. The encoded protein is CASSLLGTSSDIQYF. V and J are TRBV7-9 and TRBJ2-4; 8 nucleotides agree with TRBD2. This CDR3 has 15 residues. The V gene end was trimmed by 2 bases and the J gene end by 8 bases; junction bases not matched to a gene: 8. The germline gives CDR1 SEHNR, CDR2 FQNEAQ (reference sequence).

The chain is built from TRBV7-9 and TRBJ1-2; D uncertain. This CDR3 spans 14 amino acids. V lost 2 bases, J lost 0 bases, and 7 bases lay in between. Looked up from germline, CDR1 is SEHNR and CDR2 is FQNEAQ (reference sequence). Here the CDR3 reads CASSLSSANYGYTF. CDR3 in DNA: TGTGCCAGCAGCTTATCTAGTGCTAACTATGGCTACACCTTC.

This rearrangement joins TRBV9 to TRBJ2-2, with 8 bases fitting TRBD2. The CDR3 has 15 residues. From germline, CDR1 is SGDLS and CDR2 YYNGEE. J lost 7 bases, V lost 3 bases, and 8 bases had no gene match. This CDR3 reads CASSAGTSQSGELFF. Written as DNA, the CDR3 is TGTGCCAGCAGCGCAGGGACTAGTCAAAGCGGGGAGCTGTTTTTT. Together with reference TRBV9 and TRBJ2-2, the CDR3 gives the full variable domain: DSGVTQTPKHLITATGQRVTLRCSPRSGDLSVYWYQQSLDQGLQFLIQYYNGEERAKGNILERFSAQQFPDLHSELNLSSLELGDSALYFCASSAGTSQSGELFFGEGSRLTVL.

The gene calls are TRBV27 and TRBJ1-2; D may be TRBD1 (6 bases). In germline, CDR1 is MNHEY, CDR2 SMNVEV (reference sequence). The CDR3 has 15 residues. V was shortened by 1 base and J by 4 bases, with 13 bases between the two germline ends. CDR3 loop: CASSLFGTNLYGYTF. CDR3 nucleotides: TGTGCCAGCAGTTTATTTGGGACAAACCTCTATGGCTACACCTTC.

The V call is TRBV9, the J call TRBJ2-3, with 16 bases matching TRBD2. This CDR3 has 18 amino acids. V lost 0 bases to trimming and J lost 3 bases; unmatched junction nucleotides: 4. The germline V gene has CDR1 SGDLS and CDR2 YYNGEE. CDR3 coding DNA: TGTGCCAGCAGCGTAGCGGGACTAGCGGGGGGGCCGACAGATACGCAGTATTTT. This codes for CASSVAGLAGGPTDTQYF. The variable domain in full, completed from reference TRBV9 and TRBJ2-3, reads DSGVTQTPKHLITATGQRVTLRCSPRSGDLSVYWYQQSLDQGLQFLIQYYNGEERAKGNILERFSAQQFPDLHSELNLSSLELGDSALYFCASSVAGLAGGPTDTQYFGPGTRLTVL.

V and J are TRBV19 and TRBJ2-5; possible D gene TRBD1, 6 bases. Trimming pared 1 base from V and 5 bases from J, leaving 8 bases between. There are 13 residues in the CDR3. Germline values: CDR1 LNHDA, CDR2 SQIVND (reference sequence). CDR3: CASSIGRGETQYF. DNA of the CDR3: TGTGCCAGTAGTATAGGCAGGGGTGAGACCCAGTACTTC.

The chain links TRBV7-9 to TRBJ2-7, with D possibly TRBD1 on 6 matching bases. The V gene's germline CDR1 is SEHNR and CDR2 FQNEAQ (reference sequence). The CDR3 runs to 12 residues. Trimming cost V 7 bases and J 6 bases, with 13 bases left between them. The CDR3, as DNA: TGTGCCAGCAACCTACAGGGTTCCGAGCAGTACTTC. This translates into CASNLQGSEQYF.